The sequence of this TCR beta chain was determined in a study of blood T cell repertoires in COVID-19. Whole-study context: Samples came from the United States, Italy and Spain, spanning acute and convalescent COVID-19. Sources were T cells, B-cell-depleted T cells, or PBMCs; the material itself was cDNA or gDNA.

As handled by the study authors: Nucleated cell number was recorded as an estimate derived from reference gene primer amplification. Using immunoSEQ multiplex PCR, the repertoire was profiled, and TCRdb retains in-frame clones only, with some absent. V, J and clone size are those of that table, while D and trimming were read from the DNA. The sample lists about 100,000 clones; under 85% were seen once. Trimming left V 6 bases short and J 5 bases short, with 16 bases between. Germline V gene lookup returns CDR1 SQVTM and CDR2 ANQGSEA. The CDR3 extends over 13 amino acids. This clone was detected a few times.

This chain joins TRBV29-1 and TRBJ2-5; D perhaps matches TRBD2 (6 bases). The receptor comes from a woman in her 70s with acute or convalescent COVID-19. The sequenced sample consisted of peripheral blood. Here the CDR3 DNA reads TGCAGCGTGGACGGGAGCCTTATGGAGACCCAGTACTTC. Amino acids: CSVDGSLMETQYF.